This T cell receptor (beta chain) was sequenced for a study of T cells in Graves' hyperthyroidism and ophthalmopathy. This CDR3 spans 15 amino acids. Germline-derived CDR1 and CDR2 are SGHTA and FQGNSA. V lost 1 base to trimming and J lost 7 bases; unmatched junction nucleotides: 7. Many counts were recorded for this clonotype. Amplification targeted TCR beta CDR3 regions from RNA transcripts. Primed by the HTBI set, a first-round RT-PCR was run on the TCR CDR3. A single record per CDR3 protein comes from TCRdb applying MiXCR to the multiplex PCR reads. The sample contains 300,000 to 450,000 distinct CDR3 sequences, approximately 13% of which appear only once.

This chain links TRBV7-2 with TRBJ2-7; TRBD2 matches at 10 bases. This sequence originates from a man aged 25 to 45 with Graves' hyperthyroidism that later progressed to Graves' ophthalmopathy. The sequencing sample was made of blood. The CDR3 DNA follows: TGTGCCAGCAGCTTAGTTCTAGCGGGGGTGAGGGAGCAGTACTTC. Protein sequence: CASSLVLAGVREQYF.